A few counts support the clone carrying this T cell receptor (beta chain). The data were obtained in a study of blood T cell repertoires in COVID-19. For the study at large: From the United States, Italy and Spain came samples of acute and convalescent COVID-19. In each case, the material was cDNA or gDNA derived from T cells, B-cell-depleted T cells, or PBMCs.

V was clipped by 0 bases and J by 8 bases, with 7 bases between them. Germline V lookup: CDR1 MRHNA, CDR2 SNTAGT. The CDR3 consists of 12 residues. Generated by immunoSEQ multiplex PCR, the TCRdb table keeps only in-frame clones and is missing some. The sample shows 90,000 to 130,000 clones, about nine tenths of them seen only once. The receptor was derived from a human donor in a cohort sampled during active COVID-19. V is TRBV6-4 and J is TRBJ1-2; D gene ambiguous. The source material was peripheral blood. The CDR3 region is CASSDSYGGYTF. CDR3 in DNA: TGTGCCAGCAGTGACTCGTACGGGGGCTACACCTTC.